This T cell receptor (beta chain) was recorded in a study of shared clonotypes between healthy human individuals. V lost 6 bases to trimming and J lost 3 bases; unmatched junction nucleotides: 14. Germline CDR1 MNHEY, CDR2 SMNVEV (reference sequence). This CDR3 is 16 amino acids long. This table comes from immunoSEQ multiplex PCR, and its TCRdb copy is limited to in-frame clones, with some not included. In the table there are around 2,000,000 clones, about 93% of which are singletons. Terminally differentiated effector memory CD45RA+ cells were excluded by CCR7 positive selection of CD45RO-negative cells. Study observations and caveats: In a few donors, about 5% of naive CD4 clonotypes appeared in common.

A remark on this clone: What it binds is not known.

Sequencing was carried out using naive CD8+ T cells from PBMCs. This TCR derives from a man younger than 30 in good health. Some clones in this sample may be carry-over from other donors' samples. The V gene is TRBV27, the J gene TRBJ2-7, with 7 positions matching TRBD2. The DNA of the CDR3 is TGTGCCAGCAGCCCTAGCCTCGGGACTAAGATCTACGAGCAGTACTTC. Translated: CASSPSLGTKIYEQYF.